This TCR beta chain was found in a study of breast tumors, draining lymph nodes, adjacent tissues (dated by TCRdb to about 2016). With regard to the full study: Breast cancer patients provided tumor, adjacent nontumor tissue and axillary lymph nodes, and the study compared the TCR beta repertoires across these three sources. In human breast cancer, the study set out to assess how tumor, surrounding tissue and draining lymph node repertoires relate to one another and whether T cells might be exchanged between them. General conclusions and limits of the study: The data were considered consistent with the idea that most tumor T cells come from the lymph node and then expand in tumor tissue. The conclusion that tumor T cells originate in lymph nodes was presented as consistent with a hypothesis rather than as directly demonstrated. The similarity between tumor and nontumor tissue repertoires was significantly greater in luminal-like breast cancer than in basal-like breast cancer. Tumor T-cell repertoires showed less diversity than lymph node repertoires and more diversity than nontumor tissue repertoires, and tumor T-cell repertoires showed preferential V and J gene usage.

The lymph node samples were taken from the axillary draining lymph nodes of breast cancer patients. TCRdb shows the sequencer as Illumina HiSeq 2000. TCR beta chain libraries were generated through multiplex PCR amplification. The amplified TCR beta chain products were analyzed by high-throughput sequencing. TCRdb handled the public reads itself, with Q25 trimming in fastp and clone calling in MiXCR, and kept productive beta chains. Identical CDR3 protein sequences are pooled into one entry, listed with their most common genes and DNA. The sample yields fewer than 200,000 distinct CDR3 sequences; approximately 33% were counted once. The top ten constitute 3.5% to 4.5% of the sample. In the germline V gene, CDR1 corresponds to WSHSY and CDR2 to SAAADI. Inclusive of the bounding cysteine and phenylalanine, the CDR3 is 13 residues long. Only the CDR3 portion is preserved as DNA: 39 bases, with reading frame beginning at the first base. V sheds 8 bases and J sheds 3 bases, leaving 14 bases between their ends.

In its sample, this clonotype was seen many times. It lacks a known antigen. No much larger clone exists at a distance of one base, and base qualities are not known. The sequence came from a female donor with breast cancer. Some clones in this sample may be carry-over from other donors' samples. The sample was axillary lymph node tissue. Here the chain combines TRBV10-2 and TRBJ2-7; no D gene is confidently identified. In nucleotide form, the sequence is TGCGCCAGCTCCGGGCAAATAAGCTACGAGCAGTACTTC. Its protein reads: CASSGQISYEQYF.